The 22 T cell receptor beta chains in this list originate from one sample, sequenced in a study of Ad26.COV2.S vaccination and SARS-CoV-2 variants. Profiling relied on immunoSEQ multiplex PCR, and the TCRdb table lists in-frame clones only, not all of them. In the table there are 120,000 to 150,000 clones, 86% of which are singletons. The sample consisted of peripheral blood, taken after recovery from COVID-19. The receptor set was obtained from a human donor who had recovered from COVID-19.

The gene calls are TRBV7-9 and TRBJ2-1; D possibly corresponds to TRBD2 (6 bases). Trimming left V 1 base short and J 9 bases short, with 10 bases between. This CDR3 is built from 13 residues. Germline values: CDR1 SEHNR, CDR2 FQNEAQ (reference sequence). This CDR3 is CASSLGLVSEQFF. CDR3 nucleotides: TGTGCCAGCAGCTTAGGACTAGTCTCTGAGCAGTTCTTC.

The chain carries TRBV27 and TRBJ1-1; 8 bases match TRBD1. The length of the CDR3 is 14 residues. CDR1 is MNHEY and CDR2 is SMNVEV in the germline V gene (reference sequence). With 4 bases clipped from V and 3 bases from J, the junction kept 4 bases outside the gene matches. CDR3 in DNA: TGTGCCAGCAGTTCACCGGGACAGGACACTGAAGCTTTCTTT. It yields the protein CASSSPGQDTEAFF.

This clone was observed a handful of times. The V gene is TRBV7-6, the J gene TRBJ2-3, with D maybe TRBD1 (6 bases). Per germline, CDR1 SGHVS and CDR2 FNYEAQ. With 1 base removed from V and 6 bases from J, the gap between germline ends came to 17 bases. The CDR3 is 16 residues long. CDR3: CASSLVWSGVGDTQYF. The DNA of the CDR3 is TGTGCCAGCAGCTTAGTTTGGTCAGGGGTGGGGGATACGCAGTATTTT.

V is TRBV18 and J is TRBJ2-5; D unresolved. The germline CDR1 and CDR2 sequences are KGHSH and LQKENI. The ends were cut back, 1 base at V and 2 bases at J, with 2 bases in the middle. The CDR3 totals 12 residues. The CDR3 bases are TGTGCCAGCTCACCACGGCAAGAGACCCAGTACTTC. Protein sequence: CASSPRQETQYF.

This rearrangement joins TRBV3-1 (or the pseudogene TRBV3-2) to TRBJ1-2; perhaps TRBD1 as D (6 bases). The germline gives CDR1 LGHDT, CDR2 YNNKEL (reference sequence). Trimming cost V 5 bases and J 4 bases, with 11 bases left between them. This CDR3 comprises 13 residues. In DNA, the CDR3 is TGTGCCAGCAGCGTACAGGGATCCTATGGCTACACCTTC. Encoded protein: CASSVQGSYGYTF.

The chain links TRBV6-5 to TRBJ1-1; 9 bases match TRBD1. The trim removed 5 bases at V and 5 bases at J, leaving 9 bases unmatched. The CDR3 is 15 residues long. The V gene's germline CDR1 is MNHEY and CDR2 SVGAGI. The CDR3 bases are TGTGCCAGCAGTAAGGACAGGGGCAAGCGAACTGAAGCTTTCTTT. This translates into CASSKDRGKRTEAFF.

The chain recombines TRBV19 with TRBJ1-5; the D gene is possibly TRBD1 (5 bases). Germline V CDR1 and CDR2: LNHDA, SQIVND (reference sequence). The germline V and J ends were trimmed by 4 bases and 4 bases, with 11 bases remaining between them. The CDR3 extends over 14 amino acids. The CDR3 nucleotides are TGTGCCAGTAGTACAGGGTGGGGGAATCAGCCCCAGCATTTT. It yields the protein CASSTGWGNQPQHF.

This clone came up many times. The chain uses TRBV2 and TRBJ2-7; no clear D. This CDR3 is 15 amino acids long. Trimming took off 6 bases at V and 5 bases at J, with 20 bases between the two ends. The germline gives CDR1 SNHLY, CDR2 FYNNEI. CDR3 in amino acids: CASSPTQATRHEQYF. The CDR3 region has the DNA TGTGCCAGCAGCCCCACCCAGGCAACTCGACACGAGCAGTACTTC.

This rearrangement joins TRBV6-6 to TRBJ1-1, with 11 positions matching TRBD1. This CDR3 has 15 amino acids. The germline CDR1 and CDR2 sequences are MNHNY and SVGAGI (reference sequence). Trimming removed 6 bases from V and 7 bases from J; junction bases left unmatched: 10. The CDR3 region is CASSAGQGAKGEAFF. The CDR3 coding sequence is TGTGCCAGCAGCGCTGGACAGGGGGCGAAAGGTGAAGCTTTCTTT.

This clone was found a few times. CDR3 loop: CASRSGTGGSYEQYF. DNA of the CDR3: TGTGCCAGCAGGTCCGGGACAGGGGGGTCCTACGAGCAGTACTTC. J is TRBJ2-7 and V is TRBV28; 11 nucleotides agree with TRBD1. In germline, CDR1 is MDHEN, CDR2 SYDVKM. The V segment lost 6 bases and the J segment 1 base; nucleotides outside the gene matches: 5. There are 15 residues in the CDR3.

This chain connects TRBV9 to TRBJ2-1, with 8 bases identical to TRBD2. The CDR3 is 15 amino acids. Germline CDR1 and CDR2: SGDLS and YYNGEE. V shed 0 bases, J shed 7 bases, and the junction held 6 bases outside the gene matches. The CDR3 is CASSVVAGPVNEQFF. For the CDR3, the DNA is TGTGCCAGCAGCGTAGTAGCGGGGCCGGTAAATGAGCAGTTCTTC.

The chain is built from TRBV7-2 and TRBJ1-1; D might be TRBD1 (5 bases). The V end lost 1 base, the J end lost 1 base, and 19 bases lay between the germline ends. The germline CDR1 and CDR2 sequences are SGHTA and FQGNSA. This CDR3 is 18 amino acids long. The CDR3 sequence: CASSLDLVVGRANTEAFF. The CDR3 nucleotides read TGTGCCAGCAGCTTAGATCTTGTTGTCGGCAGGGCGAACACTGAAGCTTTCTTT.

The chain employs TRBV30 and TRBJ1-3; D possibly corresponds to TRBD1 (5 bases). The CDR3 has 14 residues. Germline lookup yields CDR1 GTSNPN and CDR2 SVGIG (reference sequence). V shed 1 base and J shed 2 bases, with 9 bases lying between them. CDR3: CAWSEGSPGNTIYF. CDR3 coding DNA: TGTGCCTGGAGTGAGGGGAGCCCTGGAAACACCATATATTTT.

This chain links TRBV18 with TRBJ1-2, with 7 bases aligning to TRBD1. Germline values: CDR1 KGHSH, CDR2 LQKENI. V gave up 2 bases and J gave up 4 bases; unmatched junction bases: 4. The CDR3 covers 14 residues. CDR3: CASSPVRDSYGYTF. For the CDR3, the DNA is TGTGCCAGCTCACCAGTCCGGGACAGCTATGGCTACACCTTC.

The genes are TRBV19 and TRBJ1-2; TRBD1 matches at 8 bases. Germline CDR1 is LNHDA and CDR2 is SQIVND (reference sequence). Trimming took 4 bases from V and 4 from J; bases not matched to a gene: 5. The CDR3 is 14 amino acids. The CDR3 bases are TGTGCCAGTAGTAAGGACAGGGACGGCTATGGCTACACCTTC. It translates to CASSKDRDGYGYTF.

V gene TRBV7-2 combines with J gene TRBJ2-5, with unresolved D. V lost 1 base to trimming and J lost 1 base, with 4 bases between them. The CDR3 sequence is 13 residues long. Germline CDR1 reads SGHTA; CDR2 reads FQGNSA. The chain's CDR3 is CASSLVPQETQYF. DNA for the CDR3: TGTGCCAGCAGCTTAGTCCCCCAAGAGACCCAGTACTTC.

Here the CDR3 reads CASSYSGGAGYEQFF. DNA for the CDR3: TGTGCCAGCAGTTACTCCGGGGGGGCGGGTTATGAGCAGTTCTTC. The chain carries TRBV6-6 and TRBJ2-1; 8 bases agree with TRBD2. Trimming at V came to 0 bases and at J to 8 bases, leaving 6 bases not matched to a gene. Germline values: CDR1 MNHNY, CDR2 SVGAGI (reference sequence). This CDR3 has 15 residues.

The CDR3 DNA sequence: TGCGCCAGCAGCCAAGAAGGGGCAGGGGGCAATGAAAAACTGTTTTTT. Translated: CASSQEGAGGNEKLFF. The V gene is TRBV4-3, the J gene TRBJ1-4, with 8 bases that match TRBD1. Germline values: CDR1 LGHNA, CDR2 YSLEER. CDR3 length: 16 residues. The V and J ends lost 0 bases and 5 bases, in that order; junction bases with no gene match: 5.

This chain links TRBV30 with TRBJ2-7, with D tentatively TRBD1 (7 bases). The CDR3 covers 14 residues. Trimming cost V 1 base and J 6 bases, with 16 bases left between them. From germline, CDR1 is GTSNPN and CDR2 SVGIG (reference sequence). CDR3 DNA: TGTGCCTGGAGTGGTTATACAGGGGAGGTCGAGCAGTACTTC. Its translation: CAWSGYTGEVEQYF. Variable domain in full (rest from reference TRBV30 and TRBJ2-7): SQTIHQWPATLVQPVGSPLSLECTVEGTSNPNLYWYRQAAGRGLQLLFYSVGIGQISSEVPQNLSASRPQDRQFILSSKKLLLSDSGFYLCAWSGYTGEVEQYFGPGTRLTVT.

The chain is built from TRBV23-1 and TRBJ2-3; 9 nucleotides align to TRBD1. TRBV23-1 is identified as an open reading frame with a role that is uncertain. This CDR3 has 20 amino acids. The V and J ends lost 1 base and 8 bases, in that order; junction bases with no gene match: 22. The CDR3 DNA is TGCGCCAGCAGTCAATACAGAAACAGGGGGCTGTTAGTCGGGTGGGGTACGCAGTATTTT. This codes for CASSQYRNRGLLVGWGTQYF.

The chain links TRBV29-1 to TRBJ1-1; possible D gene TRBD1, 5 bases. V lost 3 bases and J lost 5, with 13 bases in between. The CDR3 contains 13 residues. Germline V gene sequence: CDR1 SQVTM, CDR2 ANQGSEA. CDR3 sequence reads: CSVEGGGKTEAFF. DNA for the CDR3: TGCAGCGTTGAGGGTGGGGGGAAGACTGAAGCTTTCTTT.

CDR3 nucleotide sequence: TGTGCCAGCTCCGCCCCCTCCGGGGAAAGCAATCAGCCCCAGCATTTT. Its protein is CASSAPSGESNQPQHF. The rearrangement joins TRBV2 to TRBJ1-5; D ambiguous. Trimming shortened V by 8 bases and J by 1 base, and 18 bases separated the two germline ends. The CDR3 spans 16 residues. Germline V gene data show CDR1 as SNHLY and CDR2 as FYNNEI.